This T cell receptor beta chain appears in the sequencing data of a study of blood T cells in healthy people across ages. Trimming left V 3 bases short and J 3 bases short, with 9 bases between. There are 14 residues in the CDR3. A sample-barcoded 5' primer and a J-beta primer mix were used in a second PCR of roughly 7 to 11 cycles. TCRdb analysed the 5' RACE reads with MiXCR anew, one entry per CDR3 protein. The sample lists about 800,000 distinct CDR3 sequences; roughly 25% were seen once. This sample also belongs to another study, concerning T cells of mothers and their children. That source adds: Donors comprised three healthy Caucasian mothers plus their six children. Second-round PCR products received sample barcodes and 2-4 random nucleotides from the M1S primer. The effect of thymic selection on TCR recombination output is similar between related and unrelated pairs.

The origin of this receptor is a boy between 10 and 17 years old in good health. The source material was blood. The chain recombines TRBV12-3 or TRBV12-4 with TRBJ2-4, with D possibly being TRBD2 (6 bases). The CDR3 region is CASSLGGGKNIQYF. CDR3 nucleotides: TGTGCCAGCAGTTTGGGGGGAGGCAAAAACATTCAGTACTTC.